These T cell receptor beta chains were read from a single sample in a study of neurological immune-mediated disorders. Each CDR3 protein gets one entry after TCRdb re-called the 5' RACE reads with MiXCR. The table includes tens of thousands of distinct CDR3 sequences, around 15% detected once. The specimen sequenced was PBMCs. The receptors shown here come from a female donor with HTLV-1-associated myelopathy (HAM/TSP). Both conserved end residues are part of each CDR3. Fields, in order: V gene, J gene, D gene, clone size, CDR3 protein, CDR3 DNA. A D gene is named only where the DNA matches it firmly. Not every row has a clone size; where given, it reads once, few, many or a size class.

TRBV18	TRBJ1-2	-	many	CASSPRSYGYTF	TGTGCCAGCTCACCCAGGTCCTATGGCTACACCTTC
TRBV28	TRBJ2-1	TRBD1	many	CASSGHDRGKNEQFF	TGTGCCAGCAGTGGCCACGACAGGGGTAAGAATGAGCAGTTCTTC
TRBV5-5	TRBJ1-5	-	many	CASSLAFTGGGNQPQHF	TGTGCCAGCAGCTTGGCTTTCACAGGTGGCGGAAATCAGCCCCAGCATTTT
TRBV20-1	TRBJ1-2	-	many	CSAPREGTYGYTF	TGCAGCGCACCCCGGGAGGGGACGTATGGCTACACCTTC
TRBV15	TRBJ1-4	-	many	CATSSLRDNEKLFF	TGTGCCACCAGCAGTCTCCGGGACAATGAAAAACTGTTTTTT
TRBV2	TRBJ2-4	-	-	CASSGRGNIQYF	TGTGCCAGCTCCGGACGGGGAAACATTCAGTACTTC
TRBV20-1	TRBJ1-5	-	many	CSAGGGKVGQPQHF	TGCAGTGCCGGTGGGGGTAAGGTCGGTCAGCCCCAGCATTTT
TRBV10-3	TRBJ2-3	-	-	CAISDGGSSTDTQYF	TGTGCCATCAGTGACGGGGGTAGCTCAACAGATACGCAGTATTTT
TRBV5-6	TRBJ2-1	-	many	CASGPRLFSYNEQFF	TGTGCCAGCGGCCCGAGACTATTCTCCTACAATGAGCAGTTCTTC
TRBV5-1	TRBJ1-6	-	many	CASSLSGDNSPLHF	TGCGCCAGCAGCTTGTCGGGGGATAATTCACCCCTCCACTTT
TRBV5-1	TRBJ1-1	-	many	CASSLGQGENTEAFF	TGCGCCAGCAGCTTGGGGCAGGGAGAGAACACTGAAGCTTTCTTT
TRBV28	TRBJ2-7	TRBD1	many	CASTTVGQGGHEQYF	TGTGCCAGCACCACCGTGGGACAGGGTGGCCACGAGCAGTACTTC
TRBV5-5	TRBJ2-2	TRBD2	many	CASSVSSGGSTGELFF	TGTGCCAGCAGCGTATCGAGCGGGGGGAGCACCGGGGAGCTGTTTTTT
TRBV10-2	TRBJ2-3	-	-	CASSESILSSYPDTQYF	TGCGCCAGCAGTGAGTCGATTCTAAGCAGTTACCCAGATACGCAGTATTTT
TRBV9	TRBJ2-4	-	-	CTSSRSADSKNIQYF	TGTACCAGCAGCCGATCCGCAGACTCCAAAAACATTCAGTACTTC
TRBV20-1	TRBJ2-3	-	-	CSATARGWASDTQYF	TGCAGTGCAACGGCCCGGGGGTGGGCCAGTGATACGCAGTATTTT
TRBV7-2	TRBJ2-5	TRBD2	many	CASSLGETSGAYDETQYF	TGTGCCAGCAGCTTAGGTGAAACTAGCGGGGCATATGATGAGACCCAGTACTTC
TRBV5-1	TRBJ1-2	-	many	CASSLGQDFYGYTF	TGCGCCAGCAGCTTGGGACAGGACTTCTATGGCTACACCTTC